This T cell receptor (beta chain) was retrieved from a study of OX40 agonist ivuxolimab in advanced cancers. Study-wide context: Patients with prior anti-PD-1, anti-PD-L1 or anti-CTLA-4 therapy were eligible; 40% to 45% had some. General study findings and limits: Among the lowest peripheral clonal expansion occurred in 0.1-3.0 mg/kg partial responders. At 0.1 to 3.0 mg/kg, CD4+ and CD8+ blood T cells expanded clonally by week 6.

CDR3 length: 14 amino acids. Unmatched junction bases numbered 4, after V lost 4 bases and J lost 5 bases. The V gene's germline CDR1 is SGHAT and CDR2 FQNNGV. The table came from immunoSEQ multiplex PCR; TCRdb's copy has only in-frame clones and leaves some out. The table lists approximately 50,000 clones, about 90% of them singletons. Of note for this clone: Its antigen is unidentified.

V gene TRBV11-2 combines with J gene TRBJ2-5; 10 positions match TRBD1. The input for sequencing was CD4+ or CD8+ T cells sorted from blood, taken in a trial of the OX40 agonist ivuxolimab. This clonotype was obtained from an adult with an advanced solid tumor such as melanoma, head and neck, liver or kidney cancer. The CDR3: CASSSGQGLETQYF. CDR3 DNA sequence: TGTGCCAGCAGCTCGGGACAGGGGTTGGAGACCCAGTACTTC.